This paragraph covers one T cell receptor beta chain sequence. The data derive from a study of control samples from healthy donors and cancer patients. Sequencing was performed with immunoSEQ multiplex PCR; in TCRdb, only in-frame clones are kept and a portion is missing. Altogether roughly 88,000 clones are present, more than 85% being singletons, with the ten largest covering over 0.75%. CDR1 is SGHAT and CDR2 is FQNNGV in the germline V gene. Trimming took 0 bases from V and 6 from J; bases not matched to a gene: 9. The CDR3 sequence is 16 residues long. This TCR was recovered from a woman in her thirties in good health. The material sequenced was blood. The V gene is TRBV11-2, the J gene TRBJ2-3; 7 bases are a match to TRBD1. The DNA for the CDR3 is TGTGCCAGCAGCTTAGATCAGAGGGGGCGCCCGGATACGCAGTATTTT. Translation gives CASSLDQRGRPDTQYF.